Sequencing of this TCR beta chain was carried out in a study of blood T cells in healthy people across ages. The study's findings and limits: Investigators viewed diversity estimates from one million T cells as underestimates, the study reported.

Next came a second PCR, run for about 7 to 12 cycles, which used a sample-barcoded 5' primer along with a J-beta primer mix. TCRdb reprocessed the 5' RACE reads via MiXCR and lists one record per CDR3 protein. The sample lists around 800,000 distinct CDR3 sequences, roughly 25% occurring once. This clonotype was found a few times. Its antigen is unidentified. The germline V gene encodes CDR1 LGHNT and CDR2 FRNRAP. The CDR3 runs 17 residues. The junction had 8 bases not matched to a gene; V was cut back by 2 bases and J by 2 bases. The same sample was also used in a study of T cells of mothers and their children. That publication notes: In this cohort, donors were three healthy Caucasian mothers plus their six children.

The receptor comes from a boy aged 5-17 years in good health. The sample consisted of blood. V gene TRBV12-5 combines with J gene TRBJ2-1, with 8 positions matching TRBD1. CDR3 nucleotides: TGTGCTAGTGGTTTGCGTACAGGGGGGTCCCCCTACAATGAGCAGTTCTTC. This translates into CASGLRTGGSPYNEQFF. Supplemented by reference TRBV12-5 and TRBJ2-1, the full variable domain reads DARVTQTPRHKVTEMGQEVTMRCQPILGHNTVFWYRQTMMQGLELLAYFRNRAPLDDSGMPKDRFSAEMPDATLATLKIQPSEPRDSAVYFCASGLRTGGSPYNEQFFGPGTRLTVL.